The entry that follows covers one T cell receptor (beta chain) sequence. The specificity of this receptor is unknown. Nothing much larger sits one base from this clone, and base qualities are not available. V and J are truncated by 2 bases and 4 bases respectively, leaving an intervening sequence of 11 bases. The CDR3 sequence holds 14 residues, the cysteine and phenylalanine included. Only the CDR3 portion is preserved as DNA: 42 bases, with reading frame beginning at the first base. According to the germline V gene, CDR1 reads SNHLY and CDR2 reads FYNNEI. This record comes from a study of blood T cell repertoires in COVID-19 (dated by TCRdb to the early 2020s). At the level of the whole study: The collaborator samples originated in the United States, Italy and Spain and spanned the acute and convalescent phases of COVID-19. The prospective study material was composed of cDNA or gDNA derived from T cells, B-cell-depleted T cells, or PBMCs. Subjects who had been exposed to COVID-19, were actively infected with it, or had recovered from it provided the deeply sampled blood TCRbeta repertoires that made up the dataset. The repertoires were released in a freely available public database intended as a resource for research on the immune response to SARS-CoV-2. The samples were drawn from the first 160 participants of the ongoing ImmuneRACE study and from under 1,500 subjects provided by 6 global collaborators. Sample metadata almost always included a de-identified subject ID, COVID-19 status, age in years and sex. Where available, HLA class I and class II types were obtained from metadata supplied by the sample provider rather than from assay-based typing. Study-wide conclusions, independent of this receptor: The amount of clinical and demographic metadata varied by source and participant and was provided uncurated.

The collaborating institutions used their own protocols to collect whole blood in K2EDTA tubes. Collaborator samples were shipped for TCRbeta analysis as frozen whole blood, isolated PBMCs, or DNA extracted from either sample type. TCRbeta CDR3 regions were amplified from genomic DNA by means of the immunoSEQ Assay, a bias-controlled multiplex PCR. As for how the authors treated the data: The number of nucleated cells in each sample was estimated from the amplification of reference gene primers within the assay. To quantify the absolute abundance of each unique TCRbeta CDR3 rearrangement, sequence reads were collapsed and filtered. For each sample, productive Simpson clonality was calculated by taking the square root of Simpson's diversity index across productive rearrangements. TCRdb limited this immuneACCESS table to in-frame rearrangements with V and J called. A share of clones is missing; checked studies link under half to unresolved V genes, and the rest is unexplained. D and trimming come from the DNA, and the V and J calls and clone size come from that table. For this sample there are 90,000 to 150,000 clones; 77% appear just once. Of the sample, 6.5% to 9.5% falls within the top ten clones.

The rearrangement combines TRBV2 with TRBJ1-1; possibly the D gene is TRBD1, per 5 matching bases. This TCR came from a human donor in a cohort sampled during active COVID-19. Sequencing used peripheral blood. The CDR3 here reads CASSERGERTEAFF. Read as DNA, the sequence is TGTGCCAGCAGTGAACGGGGGGAACGCACTGAAGCTTTCTTT. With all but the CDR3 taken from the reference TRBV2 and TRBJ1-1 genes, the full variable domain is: EPEVTQTPSHQVTQMGQEVILRCVPISNHLYFYWYRQILGQKVEFLVSFYNNEISEKSEIFDDQFSVERPDGSNFTLKIRSTKLEDSAMYFCASSERGERTEAFFGQGTRLTVV.